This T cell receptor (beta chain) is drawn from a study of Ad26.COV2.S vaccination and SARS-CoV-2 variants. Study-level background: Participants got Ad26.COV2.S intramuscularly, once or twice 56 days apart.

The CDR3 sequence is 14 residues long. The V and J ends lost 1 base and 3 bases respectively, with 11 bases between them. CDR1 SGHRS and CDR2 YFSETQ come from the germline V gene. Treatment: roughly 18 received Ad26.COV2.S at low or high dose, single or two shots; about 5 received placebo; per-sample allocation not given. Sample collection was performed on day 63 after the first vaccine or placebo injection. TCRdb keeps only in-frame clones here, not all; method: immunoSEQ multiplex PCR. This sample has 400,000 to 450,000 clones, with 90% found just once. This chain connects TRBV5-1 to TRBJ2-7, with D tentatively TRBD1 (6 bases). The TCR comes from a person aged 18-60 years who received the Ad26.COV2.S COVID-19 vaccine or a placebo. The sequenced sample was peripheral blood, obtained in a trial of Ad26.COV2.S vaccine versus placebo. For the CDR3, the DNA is TGCGCCAGCAGCTTGTCAGGGGACCTCTACGAGCAGTACTTC. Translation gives CASSLSGDLYEQYF.